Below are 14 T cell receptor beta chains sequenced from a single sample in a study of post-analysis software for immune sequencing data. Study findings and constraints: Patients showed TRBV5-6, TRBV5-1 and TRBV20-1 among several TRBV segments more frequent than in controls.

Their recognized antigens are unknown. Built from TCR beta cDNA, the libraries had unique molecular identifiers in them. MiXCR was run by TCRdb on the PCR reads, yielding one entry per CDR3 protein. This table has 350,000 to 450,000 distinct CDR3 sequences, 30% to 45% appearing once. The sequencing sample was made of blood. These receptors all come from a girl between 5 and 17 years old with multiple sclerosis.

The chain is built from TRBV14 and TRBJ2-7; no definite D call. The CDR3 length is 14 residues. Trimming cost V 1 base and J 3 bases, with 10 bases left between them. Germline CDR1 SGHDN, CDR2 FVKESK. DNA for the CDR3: TGTGCCAGCAGCCAAGGGGCGTCGCACTACGAGCAGTACTTC. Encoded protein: CASSQGASHYEQYF.

The chain's CDR3 is CSVSSVGGPYNEQFF. For the CDR3, the DNA is TGCAGTGTCTCCTCTGTCGGGGGACCCTACAATGAGCAGTTCTTC. V is TRBV20-1 and J is TRBJ2-1; D possibly corresponds to TRBD2 (6 bases). This CDR3 has 15 residues. The V gene lost 7 bases and the J gene lost 2 bases, with 18 bases spanning the gap. CDR1 DFQATT and CDR2 SNEGSKA come from the germline V gene (reference sequence).

CDR3: CASSFRDRVRETQYF. The CDR3 DNA follows: TGCGCCAGCAGCTTTAGGGACAGGGTACGAGAGACCCAGTACTTC. The chain employs TRBV5-1 and TRBJ2-7, with 9 bases matching TRBD1. Near its end, the DNA agrees better with TRBJ2-5, so the J call may be wrong. In germline, CDR1 is SGHRS, CDR2 YFSETQ. This CDR3 has 15 amino acids.

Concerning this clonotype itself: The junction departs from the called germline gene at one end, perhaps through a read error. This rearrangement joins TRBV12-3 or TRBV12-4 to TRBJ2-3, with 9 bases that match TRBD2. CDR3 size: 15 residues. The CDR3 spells CASSAGGTRADAQYF. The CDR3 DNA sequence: TGTGCCAGCAGCGCGGGGGGGACGAGAGCAGATGCGCAGTATTTT.

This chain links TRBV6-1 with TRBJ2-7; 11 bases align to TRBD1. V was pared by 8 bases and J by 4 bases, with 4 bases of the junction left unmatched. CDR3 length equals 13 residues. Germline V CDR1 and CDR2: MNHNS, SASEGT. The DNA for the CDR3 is TGTGCCAGCTGGACAGGGGGCCTTTACGAGCAGTACTTC. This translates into CASWTGGLYEQYF.

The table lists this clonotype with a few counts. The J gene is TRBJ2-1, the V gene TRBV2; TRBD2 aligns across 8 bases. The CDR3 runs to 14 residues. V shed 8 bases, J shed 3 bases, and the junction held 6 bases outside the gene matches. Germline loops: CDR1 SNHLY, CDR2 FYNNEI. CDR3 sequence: CASGLRGGYNEQFF. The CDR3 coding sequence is TGTGCCAGCGGCCTTCGGGGGGGCTACAATGAGCAGTTCTTC.

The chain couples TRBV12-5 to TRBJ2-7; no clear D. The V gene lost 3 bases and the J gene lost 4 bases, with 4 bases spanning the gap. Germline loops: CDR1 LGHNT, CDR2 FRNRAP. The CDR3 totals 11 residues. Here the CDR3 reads CASGLMYEQYF. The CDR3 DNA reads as TGTGCTAGTGGTTTAATGTACGAGCAGTACTTC. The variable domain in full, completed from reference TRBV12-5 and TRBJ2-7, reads DARVTQTPRHKVTEMGQEVTMRCQPILGHNTVFWYRQTMMQGLELLAYFRNRAPLDDSGMPKDRFSAEMPDATLATLKIQPSEPRDSAVYFCASGLMYEQYFGPGTRLTVT.

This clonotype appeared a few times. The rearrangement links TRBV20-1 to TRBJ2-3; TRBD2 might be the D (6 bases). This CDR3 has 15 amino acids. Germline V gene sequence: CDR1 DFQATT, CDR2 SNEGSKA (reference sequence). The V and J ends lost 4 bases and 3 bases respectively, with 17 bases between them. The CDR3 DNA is TGCAGTGCTACAAGGACTGGAGCGGGTACAGATACGCAGTATTTT. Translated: CSATRTGAGTDTQYF.

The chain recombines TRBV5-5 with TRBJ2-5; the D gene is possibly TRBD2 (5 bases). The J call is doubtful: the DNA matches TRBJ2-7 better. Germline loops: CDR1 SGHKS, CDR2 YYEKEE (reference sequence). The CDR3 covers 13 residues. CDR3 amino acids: CASSPGLIYEQYF. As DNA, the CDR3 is TGTGCCAGCAGCCCTGGACTCATCTACGAGCAGTACTTC.

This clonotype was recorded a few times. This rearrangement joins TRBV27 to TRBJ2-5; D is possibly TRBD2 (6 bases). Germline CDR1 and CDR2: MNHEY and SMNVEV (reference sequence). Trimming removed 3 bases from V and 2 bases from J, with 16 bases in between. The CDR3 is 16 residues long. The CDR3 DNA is TGTGCCAGCAGTTTTGCGGGGATGGGGTTGCAAGAGACCCAGTACTTC. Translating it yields CASSFAGMGLQETQYF.

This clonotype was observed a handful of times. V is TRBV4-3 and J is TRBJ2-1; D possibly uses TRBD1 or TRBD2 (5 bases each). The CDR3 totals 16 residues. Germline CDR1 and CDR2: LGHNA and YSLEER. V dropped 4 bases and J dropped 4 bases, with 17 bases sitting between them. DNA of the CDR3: TGCGCCAGCAGCCGAGGGGTGGCTACAACTTACAATGAGCAGTTCTTC. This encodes CASSRGVATTYNEQFF.

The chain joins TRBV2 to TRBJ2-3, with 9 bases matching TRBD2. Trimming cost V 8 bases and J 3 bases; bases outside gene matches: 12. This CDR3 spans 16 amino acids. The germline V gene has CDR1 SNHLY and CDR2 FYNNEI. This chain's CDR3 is CASGSAGGPTTDTQYF. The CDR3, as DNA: TGTGCCAGCGGATCGGCGGGGGGGCCTACTACAGATACGCAGTATTTT.

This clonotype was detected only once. The CDR3 bases are TGCAGTGCGGCCCCGGGACAGGGGGGCGATGAGCAGTTCTTC. It yields the protein CSAAPGQGGDEQFF. This chain uses TRBV20-1 with TRBJ2-1; 11 positions agree with TRBD1. The germline CDR1 and CDR2 sequences are DFQATT and SNEGSKA (reference sequence). V shed 6 bases, J shed 8 bases, and the junction held 9 bases outside the gene matches. CDR3 length equals 14 residues.

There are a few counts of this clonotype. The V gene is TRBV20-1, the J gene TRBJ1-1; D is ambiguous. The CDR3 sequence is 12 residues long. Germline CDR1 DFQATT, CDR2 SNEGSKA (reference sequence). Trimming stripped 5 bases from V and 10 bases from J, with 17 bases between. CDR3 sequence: CSAGGRASGAFF. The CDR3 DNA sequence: TGCAGTGCTGGTGGACGGGCGTCTGGAGCTTTCTTT.